The next 18 T cell receptor beta chains were all read from a single sample in a study of blood T cells in healthy people across ages. Using a J-beta primer mix together with a sample-barcoded 5' primer, a second PCR was run for roughly 7 to 12 cycles. TCRdb itself ran the 5' RACE reads through MiXCR, one entry per CDR3 protein. The table includes 730,000 or so distinct CDR3 sequences, less than 45% detected once. Material: blood. These receptor sequences come from a man older than 75 in good health.

The V call is TRBV24-1, the J call TRBJ2-5; 10 nucleotides match TRBD1. The CDR3 has 17 residues. Germline V gene sequence: CDR1 KGHDR, CDR2 SFDVKD. Trimming removed 3 bases from V and 3 bases from J; junction bases left unmatched: 9. The CDR3 DNA is TGTGCCACCAGTGATCCCCCCGGGACAGGGGATAAAGAGACCCAGTACTTC. Its translation is CATSDPPGTGDKETQYF.

This clonotype was counted a single time. The V gene is TRBV10-2, the J gene TRBJ2-2; a weak D match, TRBD2 (6 bases). CDR3 length: 13 residues. Germline lookup yields CDR1 WSHSY and CDR2 SAAADI. Trimming removed 7 bases from V and 4 bases from J, with 10 bases in between. DNA of the CDR3: TGCGCCAGCACTCCGGGAGCCACCGGGGAGCTGTTTTTT. Translating it yields CASTPGATGELFF.

This clonotype was seen ten or more times. The gene calls are TRBV5-6 and TRBJ2-6; D call uncertain. Germline loops: CDR1 SGHDT, CDR2 YYEEEE. Trimming left V 0 bases short and J 2 bases short, with 9 bases between. This CDR3 spans 16 amino acids. CDR3 nucleotide sequence: TGTGCCAGCAGCTTGGAACCGGCGCCTGGGGCCAACGTCCTGACTTTC. Translating it yields CASSLEPAPGANVLTF. Filled out from reference TRBV5-6 and TRBJ2-6, the complete variable domain reads DAGVTQSPTHLIKTRGQQVTLRCSPKSGHDTVSWYQQALGQGPQFIFQYYEEEERQRGNFPDRFSGHQFPNYSSELNVNALLLGDSALYLCASSLEPAPGANVLTFGAGSRLTVL.

This clonotype was counted ten times or more. The gene calls are TRBV6-2 or TRBV6-3 and TRBJ2-1, with 8 positions matching TRBD2. CDR1 and CDR2 (germline): MNHEY, SVGEGT. The CDR3 runs 15 residues. Losses at the gene ends were 0 bases for V and 9 bases for J; bases not matched to a gene: 7. In DNA form, the CDR3 reads TGTGCCAGCAGTTACTCAAGTCGGCGGGAGGCTGAGCAGTTCTTC. It is translated as CASSYSSRREAEQFF.

The table lists this clonotype with many counts. V is TRBV4-3 and J is TRBJ1-1; D unclear. Deletions cut 0 bases from V and 2 bases from J, with 10 bases between. In germline, CDR1 is LGHNA, CDR2 YSLEER. The CDR3 loop spans 15 amino acids. The CDR3 sequence: CASSQEYSGNTEAFF. The CDR3 DNA follows: TGCGCCAGCAGCCAAGAATATTCGGGTAACACTGAAGCTTTCTTT.

The V and J genes are TRBV6-2 or TRBV6-3 and TRBJ2-4, with 7 nucleotides matching TRBD1. With the DNA end fitting TRBJ2-7 better, the J assignment may be wrong. Per the germline V gene, CDR1 is MNHEY and CDR2 is SVGEGT. The CDR3 has 14 amino acids. The chain's CDR3 is CASSAQGGRLEQYF. The DNA of the CDR3 is TGTGCCAGCAGTGCTCAAGGGGGCCGACTCGAGCAGTACTTC.

The chain recombines TRBV25-1 with TRBJ2-3; the D is unclear. CDR1 and CDR2 (germline): MGHDK, SYGVNS. This CDR3 is 15 amino acids long. The V end lost 2 bases, the J end lost 2 bases, and 11 bases lay between the germline ends. The CDR3 spells CASSEQDRTTDTQYF. CDR3 coding DNA: TGTGCCAGCAGTGAACAAGATCGGACCACAGATACGCAGTATTTT. Combining the CDR3 with reference TRBV25-1 and TRBJ2-3 gives the whole variable domain EADIYQTPRYLVIGTGKKITLECSQTMGHDKMYWYQQDPGMELHLIHYSYGVNSTEKGDLSSESTVSRIRTEHFPLTLESARPSHTSQYLCASSEQDRTTDTQYFGPGTRLTVL.

This chain links TRBV3-1 with TRBJ2-7; D is perhaps TRBD1 (5 bases). The CDR3 spans 15 residues. Deletions cut 0 bases from V and 3 bases from J, with 12 bases between. The germline CDR1 and CDR2 sequences are LGHDT and YNNKEL (reference sequence). The CDR3 here is CASSQDHRGNYEQYF. The CDR3 region has the DNA TGTGCCAGCAGCCAAGATCATAGGGGAAACTACGAGCAGTACTTC.

The chain links TRBV5-1 to TRBJ2-3; TRBD2 is a possible D gene (6 bases). Trimming stripped 4 bases from V and 6 bases from J, with 18 bases between. The V gene's germline CDR1 is SGHRS and CDR2 YFSETQ. This CDR3 has 15 residues. CDR3 loop: CASSARRVVTDTQYF. CDR3 nucleotides: TGCGCCAGCAGCGCACGGAGGGTGGTAACTGATACGCAGTATTTT.

The rearrangement links TRBV4-1 to TRBJ2-4, with D hard to call. The J call may be in error: the DNA end matches TRBJ2-7 better. This CDR3 is built from 15 residues. The germline gives CDR1 MGHRA, CDR2 YSYEKL. CDR3 DNA: TGCGCCAGCAGCCAAGGACCCGTTTCGGCCTACGAGCAGTACTTC. This codes for CASSQGPVSAYEQYF.

A few counts support this clonotype. The chain combines TRBV20-1 with TRBJ2-1; 12 nucleotides match TRBD2. The CDR3 totals 16 residues. Germline assignment: CDR1 DFQATT and CDR2 SNEGSKA (reference sequence). Trimming took 0 bases from V and 9 from J; bases not matched to a gene: 9. CDR3 residues: CSARDRRTSGRPEQFF. The CDR3 nucleotides read TGCAGTGCTAGAGATAGGAGAACTAGCGGGAGGCCTGAGCAGTTCTTC.

This clonotype was seen once. CDR3 protein: CASSFSRVTVNTEAFF. The CDR3 DNA sequence: TGTGCCAGCAGCTTTTCCAGGGTTACCGTGAACACTGAAGCTTTCTTT. This chain joins TRBV11-1 and TRBJ1-1; D is possibly TRBD1 (5 bases). Per germline, CDR1 SGHAT and CDR2 FQDESV (reference sequence). The CDR3 sequence is 16 residues long. Trimming pared 3 bases from V and 0 bases from J, leaving 14 bases between.

This clonotype was recorded many times. The chain couples TRBV20-1 to TRBJ2-5, with 16 bases that match TRBD2. Looked up from germline, CDR1 is DFQATT and CDR2 is SNEGSKA (reference sequence). The CDR3 consists of 15 residues. V lost 1 base to trimming and J lost 11 bases; unmatched junction nucleotides: 7. CDR3 residues: CSARVGTSGGDEQYF. The CDR3 coding sequence is TGCAGTGCTAGAGTTGGGACTAGCGGGGGGGATGAGCAGTACTTC.

Written as DNA, the CDR3 is TGCGCCAGCAGCCAAACAGAAACTAATGAAAAACTGTTTTTT. This gives the protein CASSQTETNEKLFF. This rearrangement joins TRBV4-1 to TRBJ1-4, with D unresolved. Germline V gene data show CDR1 as MGHRA and CDR2 as YSYEKL. The V gene lost 2 bases and the J gene lost 1 base, with 5 bases spanning the gap. The CDR3 extends over 14 amino acids.

The rearrangement uses TRBV20-1 and TRBJ2-5; no definite D call. Germline V gives CDR1 DFQATT, CDR2 SNEGSKA (reference sequence). Trimming took 3 bases from V and 3 from J, leaving 11 bases between them. There are 13 residues in the CDR3. The CDR3 nucleotides read TGCAGTGCTAGCCGACGGATAGAAGAGACCCAGTACTTC. Translated, it gives CSASRRIEETQYF.

This clonotype occurred a few times. The genes are TRBV5-1 and TRBJ2-5; D is possibly TRBD1 (7 bases). Germline V CDR1 and CDR2: SGHRS, YFSETQ. The CDR3 runs to 15 residues. V shed 3 bases and J shed 2 bases, with 14 bases lying between them. CDR3 amino acids: CASSSAGQIQETQYF. The CDR3, as DNA: TGCGCCAGCAGCTCCGCGGGACAGATACAAGAGACCCAGTACTTC.

On this clonotype: A much larger clone differs by one base, so this may be a read error. The chain recombines TRBV27 with TRBJ2-5; 12 positions agree with TRBD1. Trimming at V came to 5 bases and at J to 11 bases, leaving 18 bases not matched to a gene. This CDR3 region has 17 residues. Per the germline V gene, CDR1 is MNHEY and CDR2 is SMNVEV (reference sequence). CDR3 DNA sequence: TGTGCCAGCAGTGGGTTACGGGACAGGGGGCTTGGGAATGAGCAGTACTTC. Translated: CASSGLRDRGLGNEQYF.

The CDR3 coding sequence is TGTGCCAGTAGTGCCGGGACTAGCGGACAAGAGACCCAGTACTTC. As protein: CASSAGTSGQETQYF. J is TRBJ2-5 and V is TRBV19; TRBD2 matches at 11 bases. The germline V gene encodes CDR1 LNHDA and CDR2 SQIVND (reference sequence). Unmatched junction bases numbered 4, after V lost 5 bases and J lost 2 bases. This CDR3 region has 15 residues.